These T cell receptor beta chains were read from a single sample in a study of molecular identifiers for immune sequencing clone quantification. From the PCR reads, TCRdb called clonotypes with MiXCR, one entry per CDR3 protein. The sample gives about 320,000 distinct CDR3 sequences, over 20% of which show up once; approximately 0.8% is in the top ten. The sequenced sample consisted of naive CD8+ T cells from blood, with Jurkat cell RNA spiked in. The receptors originated from a human donor in good health. Some libraries in this study had Jurkat cell RNA spiked in. CDR3s include the opening cysteine and the closing phenylalanine or tryptophan. Fields, in order: V gene, clone size, CDR3 length, D gene, J gene, CDR3 protein, CDR3 DNA. D genes are given only for firm matches. Not every row has a clone size; where given, it reads once, few, many or a size class.

V gene: TRBV29-1
clone size: many
CDR3 length: 15
D gene: TRBD2
J gene: TRBJ2-5
CDR3 protein: CSVDGLAGVWETQYF
CDR3 DNA: TGCAGCGTTGATGGACTAGCGGGAGTCTGGGAGACCCAGTACTTC

V gene: TRBV28
clone size: many
CDR3 length: 15
D gene: TRBD1
J gene: TRBJ2-7
CDR3 protein: CASSLTGQGHYEQYF
CDR3 DNA: TGTGCCAGCAGTTTAACAGGACAGGGGCACTACGAGCAGTACTTC

V gene: TRBV5-1
clone size: many
CDR3 length: 19
D gene: TRBD2
J gene: TRBJ2-3
CDR3 protein: CASSDRGLAGGSSTDTQYF
CDR3 DNA: TGCGCCAGCAGCGACAGGGGACTAGCGGGAGGCTCTAGCACAGATACGCAGTATTTT

V gene: TRBV24-1
clone size: NA
CDR3 length: 15
D gene: NA
J gene: TRBJ2-1
CDR3 protein: CATSDGPGTYHEQFF
CDR3 DNA: TGTGCCACCAGTGATGGCCCCGGGACTTACCATGAGCAGTTCTTC

V gene: TRBV7-9
clone size: few
CDR3 length: 17
D gene: TRBD2
J gene: TRBJ2-1
CDR3 protein: CASSLRGSGETYKEQFF
CDR3 DNA: TGTGCCAGCAGCTTACGTGGCAGCGGGGAGACCTACAAGGAGCAGTTCTTC

V gene: TRBV19
clone size: many
CDR3 length: 16
D gene: NA
J gene: TRBJ2-3
CDR3 protein: CASSMGGRSYRDTQYF
CDR3 DNA: TGTGCCAGTAGTATGGGGGGACGGAGCTATCGGGATACGCAGTATTTT

V gene: TRBV4-1
clone size: many
CDR3 length: 16
D gene: NA
J gene: TRBJ1-6
CDR3 protein: CASSQVLTGGNSPLHF
CDR3 DNA: TGCGCCAGCAGCCAAGTCCTGACAGGAGGGAATTCACCCCTCCACTTT

V gene: TRBV4-3
clone size: NA
CDR3 length: 18
D gene: TRBD2
J gene: TRBJ2-1
CDR3 protein: CASSQVLAGFRPGNEQFF
CDR3 DNA: TGCGCCAGCAGCCAAGTGTTAGCGGGATTTCGTCCGGGGAATGAGCAGTTCTTC

V gene: TRBV7-9
clone size: many
CDR3 length: 16
D gene: NA
J gene: TRBJ2-2
CDR3 protein: CASSLDPHRVTGELFF
CDR3 DNA: TGTGCCAGCAGCCTGGATCCGCACAGGGTCACCGGGGAGCTGTTTTTT

V gene: TRBV5-1
clone size: many
CDR3 length: 12
D gene: NA
J gene: TRBJ2-7
CDR3 protein: CASSLEWDEQYF
CDR3 DNA: TGCGCCAGCAGCTTGGAGTGGGACGAGCAGTACTTC

V gene: TRBV29-1
clone size: many
CDR3 length: 14
D gene: TRBD2
J gene: TRBJ2-7
CDR3 protein: CSAEGLADTYEQYF
CDR3 DNA: TGCAGCGCCGAAGGACTAGCGGACACCTACGAGCAGTACTTC

V gene: TRBV7-3
clone size: many
CDR3 length: 16
D gene: TRBD2
J gene: TRBJ2-2
CDR3 protein: CASSLTSGSVTGELFF
CDR3 DNA: TGTGCCAGCAGCTTGACTAGCGGGAGTGTTACCGGGGAGCTGTTTTTT

V gene: TRBV18
clone size: many
CDR3 length: 18
D gene: NA
J gene: TRBJ2-6
CDR3 protein: CASSRKWAAISGANVLTF
CDR3 DNA: TGTGCCAGCTCACGGAAATGGGCAGCAATCTCTGGGGCCAACGTCCTGACTTTC

V gene: TRBV20-1
clone size: many
CDR3 length: 18
D gene: NA
J gene: TRBJ2-3
CDR3 protein: CSAPLRPPGLRSTDTQYF
CDR3 DNA: TGCAGTGCTCCCCTTAGGCCCCCCGGGCTTAGGAGCACAGATACGCAGTATTTT

V gene: TRBV6-2/TRBV6-3
clone size: few
CDR3 length: 15
D gene: NA
J gene: TRBJ2-6
CDR3 protein: CASSEINSGANVLTF
CDR3 DNA: TGTGCCAGCAGCGAAATAAACTCTGGGGCCAACGTCCTGACTTTC

V gene: TRBV2
clone size: NA
CDR3 length: 12
D gene: NA
J gene: TRBJ2-5
CDR3 protein: CASEEQPETQYF
CDR3 DNA: TGTGCCAGCGAGGAACAACCCGAGACCCAGTACTTC

V gene: TRBV7-9
clone size: many
CDR3 length: 12
D gene: NA
J gene: TRBJ1-1
CDR3 protein: CASSTVNTEAFF
CDR3 DNA: TGTGCCAGCAGCACAGTGAACACTGAAGCTTTCTTT

V gene: TRBV9
clone size: many
CDR3 length: 15
D gene: NA
J gene: TRBJ2-3
CDR3 protein: CASSVARLSTDTQYF
CDR3 DNA: TGTGCCAGCAGCGTAGCAAGGTTAAGCACAGATACGCAGTATTTT

V gene: TRBV4-1
clone size: many
CDR3 length: 16
D gene: TRBD2
J gene: TRBJ2-1
CDR3 protein: CASSQGLAGAYNEQFF
CDR3 DNA: TGCGCCAGCAGCCAAGGATTAGCGGGGGCCTACAATGAGCAGTTCTTC

V gene: TRBV27
clone size: few
CDR3 length: 16
D gene: NA
J gene: TRBJ2-3
CDR3 protein: CASSSGTGWLTDTQYF
CDR3 DNA: TGTGCCAGCAGTTCCGGGACGGGTTGGTTAACAGATACGCAGTATTTT

V gene: TRBV12-3/TRBV12-4
clone size: many
CDR3 length: 16
D gene: NA
J gene: TRBJ2-3
CDR3 protein: CASSLSGSTSTDTQYF
CDR3 DNA: TGTGCCAGCAGTTTATCGGGATCTACTAGCACAGATACGCAGTATTTT

V gene: TRBV29-1
clone size: few
CDR3 length: 11
D gene: NA
J gene: TRBJ2-7
CDR3 protein: CSVPVGLEQYF
CDR3 DNA: TGCAGCGTCCCTGTTGGCCTCGAGCAGTACTTC

V gene: TRBV9
clone size: many
CDR3 length: 11
D gene: NA
J gene: TRBJ2-7
CDR3 protein: CASSVGEEQYF
CDR3 DNA: TGTGCCAGCAGCGTTGGGGAAGAGCAGTACTTC

V gene: TRBV15
clone size: many
CDR3 length: 14
D gene: NA
J gene: TRBJ1-1
CDR3 protein: CATSRVAGNTEAFF
CDR3 DNA: TGTGCCACCAGCAGAGTAGCGGGGAACACTGAAGCTTTCTTT

V gene: TRBV5-1
clone size: few
CDR3 length: 15
D gene: TRBD2
J gene: TRBJ2-7
CDR3 protein: CASSLVSGGGYEQYF
CDR3 DNA: TGCGCCAGCAGCTTGGTGAGCGGGGGAGGCTACGAGCAGTACTTC

V gene: TRBV27
clone size: NA
CDR3 length: 14
D gene: TRBD2
J gene: TRBJ2-5
CDR3 protein: CASGSLALIETQYF
CDR3 DNA: TGTGCCAGCGGTTCACTAGCGTTGATCGAGACCCAGTACTTC

V gene: TRBV20-1
clone size: many
CDR3 length: 16
D gene: TRBD2
J gene: TRBJ2-3
CDR3 protein: CSARDTTGTSANTQYF
CDR3 DNA: TGCAGTGCTAGAGATACGACAGGGACTAGCGCCAATACGCAGTATTTT

V gene: TRBV5-1
clone size: many
CDR3 length: 16
D gene: TRBD2
J gene: TRBJ2-2
CDR3 protein: CASSWTSGRFSGELFF
CDR3 DNA: TGCGCCAGCAGCTGGACTAGCGGGAGATTCAGCGGGGAGCTGTTTTTT

V gene: TRBV3-1
clone size: few
CDR3 length: 14
D gene: NA
J gene: TRBJ1-1
CDR3 protein: CASSPTVQNTEAFF
CDR3 DNA: TGTGCCAGCAGCCCCACGGTCCAAAACACTGAAGCTTTCTTT

V gene: TRBV6-5
clone size: NA
CDR3 length: 14
D gene: NA
J gene: TRBJ1-2
CDR3 protein: CASSREWGSYGYTF
CDR3 DNA: TGTGCCAGCAGTCGTGAGTGGGGGTCCTATGGCTACACCTTC

V gene: TRBV7-6
clone size: many
CDR3 length: 13
D gene: NA
J gene: TRBJ2-5
CDR3 protein: CASSLMVYETQYF
CDR3 DNA: TGTGCCAGCAGCTTAATGGTTTATGAGACCCAGTACTTC

V gene: TRBV12-3/TRBV12-4
clone size: NA
CDR3 length: 16
D gene: TRBD1
J gene: TRBJ2-7
CDR3 protein: CASSSIRQGPPCEQYF
CDR3 DNA: TGTGCCAGCAGTTCCATCCGACAGGGCCCTCCCTGCGAGCAGTACTTC

V gene: TRBV2
clone size: many
CDR3 length: 14
D gene: NA
J gene: TRBJ2-2
CDR3 protein: CASSTGEATGELFF
CDR3 DNA: TGTGCCAGCAGCACAGGGGAGGCCACCGGGGAGCTGTTTTTT

V gene: TRBV3-1
clone size: few
CDR3 length: 15
D gene: TRBD1
J gene: TRBJ2-5
CDR3 protein: CASSQDKTGAETQYF
CDR3 DNA: TGTGCCAGCAGCCAAGATAAGACAGGGGCAGAGACCCAGTACTTC

V gene: TRBV10-3
clone size: NA
CDR3 length: 15
D gene: NA
J gene: TRBJ2-7
CDR3 protein: CAISDLPGTSYEQYF
CDR3 DNA: TGTGCCATCAGTGATTTACCGGGGACCTCCTACGAGCAGTACTTC

V gene: TRBV7-2
clone size: many
CDR3 length: 14
D gene: NA
J gene: TRBJ1-1
CDR3 protein: CASISGQLATEAFF
CDR3 DNA: TGTGCCAGCATCTCCGGGCAATTGGCCACTGAAGCTTTCTTT

V gene: TRBV9
clone size: many
CDR3 length: 12
D gene: NA
J gene: TRBJ2-1
CDR3 protein: CASSLKAQEQFF
CDR3 DNA: TGTGCCAGCAGCCTTAAAGCGCAGGAGCAGTTCTTC

V gene: TRBV11-2
clone size: many
CDR3 length: 12
D gene: NA
J gene: TRBJ2-1
CDR3 protein: CASSDIDNEQFF
CDR3 DNA: TGTGCCAGCAGTGATATAGACAATGAGCAGTTCTTC

V gene: TRBV15
clone size: many
CDR3 length: 14
D gene: NA
J gene: TRBJ2-3
CDR3 protein: CATSRDPLTDTQYF
CDR3 DNA: TGTGCCACCAGCAGAGATCCCCTCACAGATACGCAGTATTTT

V gene: TRBV5-1
clone size: many
CDR3 length: 13
D gene: TRBD1
J gene: TRBJ2-7
CDR3 protein: CASLDRVGYEQYF
CDR3 DNA: TGCGCCAGCCTGGACAGGGTTGGATACGAGCAGTACTTC

V gene: TRBV19
clone size: NA
CDR3 length: 15
D gene: TRBD2
J gene: TRBJ2-3
CDR3 protein: CASSWLAGLADTQYF
CDR3 DNA: TGTGCCAGTAGTTGGCTAGCGGGACTCGCAGATACGCAGTATTTT

V gene: TRBV11-2
clone size: many
CDR3 length: 18
D gene: TRBD1
J gene: TRBJ1-5
CDR3 protein: CASSSGTGQGGSNQPQHF
CDR3 DNA: TGTGCCAGCAGTTCTGGAACCGGACAGGGAGGTAGCAATCAGCCCCAGCATTTT

V gene: TRBV5-6
clone size: NA
CDR3 length: 15
D gene: NA
J gene: TRBJ2-3
CDR3 protein: CASSRWSPEVDTQYF
CDR3 DNA: TGTGCCAGCAGCCGGTGGTCCCCGGAGGTAGATACGCAGTATTTT

V gene: TRBV12-3/TRBV12-4
clone size: NA
CDR3 length: 15
D gene: NA
J gene: TRBJ2-7
CDR3 protein: CAGSPQGRTAYEQYF
CDR3 DNA: TGTGCCGGCAGTCCCCAGGGCAGGACTGCCTACGAGCAGTACTTC

V gene: TRBV6-2/TRBV6-3
clone size: few
CDR3 length: 13
D gene: NA
J gene: TRBJ2-2
CDR3 protein: CASSSRGSGELFF
CDR3 DNA: TGTGCCAGCAGTTCCAGGGGATCCGGGGAGCTGTTTTTT

V gene: TRBV28
clone size: few
CDR3 length: 16
D gene: NA
J gene: TRBJ2-3
CDR3 protein: CASSLTIRPVTDTQYF
CDR3 DNA: TGTGCCAGCAGTTTGACAATTCGACCGGTCACAGATACGCAGTATTTT

V gene: TRBV25-1
clone size: many
CDR3 length: 14
D gene: NA
J gene: TRBJ2-7
CDR3 protein: CASTPTDAPGEQYF
CDR3 DNA: TGTGCCAGCACCCCGACGGACGCCCCGGGCGAGCAGTACTTC

V gene: TRBV19
clone size: many
CDR3 length: 14
D gene: TRBD1
J gene: TRBJ2-7
CDR3 protein: CASSSTTGAYEQYF
CDR3 DNA: TGTGCCAGTAGTTCCACGACAGGGGCCTACGAGCAGTACTTC

V gene: TRBV7-9
clone size: few
CDR3 length: 15
D gene: NA
J gene: TRBJ2-2
CDR3 protein: CASTFLGFNTGELFF
CDR3 DNA: TGTGCCAGCACCTTCTTGGGGTTCAACACCGGGGAGCTGTTTTTT

V gene: TRBV9
clone size: many
CDR3 length: 15
D gene: NA
J gene: TRBJ2-5
CDR3 protein: CASSLLSSPQETQYF
CDR3 DNA: TGTGCCAGCAGCCTCCTCTCGAGCCCCCAAGAGACCCAGTACTTC

V gene: TRBV14
clone size: many
CDR3 length: 14
D gene: TRBD1
J gene: TRBJ2-5
CDR3 protein: CASSDRQGLQTQYF
CDR3 DNA: TGTGCCAGCAGCGATAGACAGGGTCTGCAGACCCAGTACTTC

V gene: TRBV12-3/TRBV12-4
clone size: few
CDR3 length: 14
D gene: NA
J gene: TRBJ1-2
CDR3 protein: CASIGQGGNYGYTF
CDR3 DNA: TGTGCCAGCATCGGGCAGGGAGGGAACTATGGCTACACCTTC

V gene: TRBV7-2
clone size: many
CDR3 length: 14
D gene: NA
J gene: TRBJ2-7
CDR3 protein: CASSPEPLIYEQYF
CDR3 DNA: TGTGCCAGCAGCCCAGAACCCTTAATCTACGAGCAGTACTTC

V gene: TRBV5-1
clone size: many
CDR3 length: 17
D gene: TRBD1
J gene: TRBJ2-3
CDR3 protein: CASNHLPAGQGTDTQYF
CDR3 DNA: TGCGCCAGCAATCACCTTCCCGCGGGACAGGGCACAGATACGCAGTATTTT

V gene: TRBV12-3/TRBV12-4
clone size: many
CDR3 length: 12
D gene: TRBD1
J gene: TRBJ2-1
CDR3 protein: CASSLQGDEQFF
CDR3 DNA: TGTGCCAGCAGTTTACAGGGGGATGAGCAGTTCTTC

V gene: TRBV7-9
clone size: NA
CDR3 length: 17
D gene: TRBD2
J gene: TRBJ2-5
CDR3 protein: CASSLDLAGRKQETQYF
CDR3 DNA: TGTGCCAGCAGCTTGGACCTAGCGGGGAGAAAGCAAGAGACCCAGTACTTC

V gene: TRBV4-2
clone size: few
CDR3 length: 15
D gene: TRBD2
J gene: TRBJ2-2
CDR3 protein: CASSLAGGPSGELFF
CDR3 DNA: TGTGCCAGCAGCCTAGCGGGAGGGCCCTCCGGGGAGCTGTTTTTT

V gene: TRBV5-1
clone size: NA
CDR3 length: 14
D gene: TRBD1
J gene: TRBJ2-7
CDR3 protein: CASSLAGQEHEQYF
CDR3 DNA: TGCGCCAGCAGCTTGGCTGGACAGGAGCACGAGCAGTACTTC

V gene: TRBV3-1
clone size: many
CDR3 length: 13
D gene: TRBD1
J gene: TRBJ2-7
CDR3 protein: CASTGTGGDEQYF
CDR3 DNA: TGTGCCAGCACCGGGACAGGAGGAGACGAGCAGTACTTC